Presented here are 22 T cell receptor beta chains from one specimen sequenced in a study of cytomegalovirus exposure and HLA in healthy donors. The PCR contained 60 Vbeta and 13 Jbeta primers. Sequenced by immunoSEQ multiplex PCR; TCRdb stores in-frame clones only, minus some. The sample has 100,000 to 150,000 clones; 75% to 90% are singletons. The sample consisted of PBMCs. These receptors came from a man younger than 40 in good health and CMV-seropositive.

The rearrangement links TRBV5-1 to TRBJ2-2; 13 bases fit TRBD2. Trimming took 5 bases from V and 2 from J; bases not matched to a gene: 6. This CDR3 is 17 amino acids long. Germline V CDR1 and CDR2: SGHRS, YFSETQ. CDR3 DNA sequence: TGCGCCAGCAGACGGACTAGCGGGGGCCAAAACACCGGGGAGCTGTTTTTT. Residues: CASRRTSGGQNTGELFF. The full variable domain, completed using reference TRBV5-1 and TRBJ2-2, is KAGVTQTPRYLIKTRGQQVTLSCSPISGHRSVSWYQQTPGQGLQFLFEYFSETQRNKGNFPGRFSGRQFSNSRSEMNVSTLELGDSALYLCASRRTSGGQNTGELFFGEGSRLTVL.

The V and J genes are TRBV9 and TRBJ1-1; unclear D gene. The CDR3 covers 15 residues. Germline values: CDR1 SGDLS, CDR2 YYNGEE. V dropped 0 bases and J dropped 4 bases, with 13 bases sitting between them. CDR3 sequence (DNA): TGTGCCAGCAGCGTAGGCCGGGGTTCGGCCACTGAAGCTTTCTTT. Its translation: CASSVGRGSATEAFF.

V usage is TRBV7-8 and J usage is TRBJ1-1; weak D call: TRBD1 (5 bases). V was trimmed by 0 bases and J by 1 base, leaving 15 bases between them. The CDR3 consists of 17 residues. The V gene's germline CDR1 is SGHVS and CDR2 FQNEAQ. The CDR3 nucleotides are TGTGCCAGCAGCTTAGCGGCGGTGACAGTCGGGAACACTGAAGCTTTCTTT. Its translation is CASSLAAVTVGNTEAFF.

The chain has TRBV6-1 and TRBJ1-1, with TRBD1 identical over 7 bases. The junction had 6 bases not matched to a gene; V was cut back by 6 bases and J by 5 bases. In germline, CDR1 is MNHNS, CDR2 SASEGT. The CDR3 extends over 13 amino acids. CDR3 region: CASRETGRTEAFF. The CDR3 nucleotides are TGTGCCAGCAGGGAGACAGGGAGGACTGAAGCTTTCTTT.

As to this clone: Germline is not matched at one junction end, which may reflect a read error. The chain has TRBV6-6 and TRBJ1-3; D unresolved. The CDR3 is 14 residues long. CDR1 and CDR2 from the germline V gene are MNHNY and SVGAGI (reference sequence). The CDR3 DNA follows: TGTGCCAGCAAACCCGGGAGCTCTGGAAACAGCATATATTTT. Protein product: CASKPGSSGNSIYF.

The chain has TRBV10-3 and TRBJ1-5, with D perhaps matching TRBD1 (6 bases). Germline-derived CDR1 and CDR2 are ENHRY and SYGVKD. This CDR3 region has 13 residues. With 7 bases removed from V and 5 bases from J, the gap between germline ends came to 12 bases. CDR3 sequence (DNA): TGTGCCATCACGCAGGGGCGAGATCAGCCCCAGCATTTT. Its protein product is CAITQGRDQPQHF.

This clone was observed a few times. The DNA of the CDR3 is TGTGCCAGTAGTATCCTTCCGGGACAGGGAACCCAAAGGACCCAGTACTTC. It encodes CASSILPGQGTQRTQYF. The rearrangement joins TRBV19 to TRBJ2-5; 9 bases match TRBD1. V shed 3 bases and J 7 bases; nucleotides not matched to a gene: 15. Per germline, CDR1 LNHDA and CDR2 SQIVND (reference sequence). The CDR3 runs to 17 residues. The whole variable domain, remainder taken from reference TRBV19 and TRBJ2-5, is DGGITQSPKYLFRKEGQNVTLSCEQNLNHDAMYWYRQDPGQGLRLIYYSQIVNDFQKGDIAEGYSVSREKKESFPLTVTSAQKNPTAFYLCASSILPGQGTQRTQYFGPGTRLLVL.

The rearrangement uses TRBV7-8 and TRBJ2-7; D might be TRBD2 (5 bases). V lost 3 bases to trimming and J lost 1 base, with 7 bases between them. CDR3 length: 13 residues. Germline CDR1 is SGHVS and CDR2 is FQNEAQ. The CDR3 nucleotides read TGTGCCAGCAGCTTCGGGATTTCCTACGAGCAGTACTTC. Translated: CASSFGISYEQYF.

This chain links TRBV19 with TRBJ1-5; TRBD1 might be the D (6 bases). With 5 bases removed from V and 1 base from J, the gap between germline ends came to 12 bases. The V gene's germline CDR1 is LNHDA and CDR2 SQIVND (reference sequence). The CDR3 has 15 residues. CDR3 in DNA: TGTGCCAGTAGTCTTGGGGGACACAGCAATCAGCCCCAGCATTTT. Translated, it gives CASSLGGHSNQPQHF.

In nucleotides, the CDR3 is TGTGCCAGCAGTGAGAGGACAGGTTATGGCGGGGAGCTGTTTTTT. Encoded protein: CASSERTGYGGELFF. V usage is TRBV6-1 and J usage is TRBJ2-2, with 7 bases fitting TRBD1. CDR1 and CDR2 (germline): MNHNS, SASEGT. V was pared by 3 bases and J by 7 bases, with 8 bases of the junction left unmatched. The CDR3 is made up of 15 amino acids.

The CDR3 nucleotides are TGTGCCAGCAGTGAAGGAAGGCAGGGGGGAGTGACTGAAGCTTTCTTT. Its translation: CASSEGRQGGVTEAFF. The chain joins TRBV2 to TRBJ1-1; 7 positions agree with TRBD1. The CDR3 is 16 amino acids. Per germline, CDR1 SNHLY and CDR2 FYNNEI. The trim removed 1 base at V and 5 bases at J, leaving 10 bases unmatched.

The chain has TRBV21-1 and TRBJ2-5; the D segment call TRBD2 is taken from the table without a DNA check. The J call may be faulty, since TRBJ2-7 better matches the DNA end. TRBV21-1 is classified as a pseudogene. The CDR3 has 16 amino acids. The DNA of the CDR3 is TGTGCCAGCAGCACCTTCCGGCGGGGGGCAAACTACGAGCAGTACTTC. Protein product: CASSTFRRGANYEQYF.

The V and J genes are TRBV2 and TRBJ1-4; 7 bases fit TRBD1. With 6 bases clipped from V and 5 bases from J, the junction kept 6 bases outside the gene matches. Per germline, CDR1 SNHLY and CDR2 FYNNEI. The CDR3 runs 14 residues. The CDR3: CASRGGWGNEKLFF. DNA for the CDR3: TGTGCCAGCAGAGGGGGCTGGGGAAATGAAAAACTGTTTTTT.

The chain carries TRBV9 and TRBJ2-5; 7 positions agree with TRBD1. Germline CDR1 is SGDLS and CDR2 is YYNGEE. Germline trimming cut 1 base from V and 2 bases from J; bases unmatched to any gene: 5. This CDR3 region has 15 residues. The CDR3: CASSVRTGGQETQYF. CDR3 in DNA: TGTGCCAGCAGCGTAAGGACAGGCGGACAAGAGACCCAGTACTTC.

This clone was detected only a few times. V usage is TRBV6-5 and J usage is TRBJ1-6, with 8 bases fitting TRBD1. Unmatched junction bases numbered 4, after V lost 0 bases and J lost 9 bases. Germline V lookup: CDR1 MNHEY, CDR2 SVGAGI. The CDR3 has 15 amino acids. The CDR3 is CASSYSGQEGSPLHF. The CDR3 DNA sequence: TGTGCCAGCAGTTACTCGGGACAGGAGGGTTCACCCCTCCACTTT.

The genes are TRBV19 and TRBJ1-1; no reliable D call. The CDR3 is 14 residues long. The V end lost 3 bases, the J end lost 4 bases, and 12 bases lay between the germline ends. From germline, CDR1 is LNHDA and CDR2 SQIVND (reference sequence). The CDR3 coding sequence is TGTGCCAGTAGTATCCCCGGGGTTGGCACTGAAGCTTTCTTT. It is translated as CASSIPGVGTEAFF.

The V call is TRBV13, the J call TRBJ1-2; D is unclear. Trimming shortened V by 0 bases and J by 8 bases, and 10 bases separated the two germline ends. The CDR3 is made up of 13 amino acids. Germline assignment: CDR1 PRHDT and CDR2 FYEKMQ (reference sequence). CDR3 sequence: CASSLGAVPGYTF. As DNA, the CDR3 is TGTGCCAGCAGCTTAGGGGCCGTCCCCGGCTACACCTTC. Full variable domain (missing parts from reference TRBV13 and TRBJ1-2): AAGVIQSPRHLIKEKRETATLKCYPIPRHDTVYWYQQGPGQDPQFLISFYEKMQSDKGSIPDRFSAQQFSDYHSELNMSSLELGDSALYFCASSLGAVPGYTFGSGTRLTVV.

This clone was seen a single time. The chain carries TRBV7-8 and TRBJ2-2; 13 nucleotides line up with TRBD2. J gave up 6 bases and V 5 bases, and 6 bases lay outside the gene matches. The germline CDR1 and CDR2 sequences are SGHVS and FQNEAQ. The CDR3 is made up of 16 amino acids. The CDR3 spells CASSKRLAGGSGELFF. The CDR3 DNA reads TGTGCCAGCAGCAAGCGACTAGCGGGGGGATCCGGGGAGCTGTTTTTT. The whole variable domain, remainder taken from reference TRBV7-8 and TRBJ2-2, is GAGVSQSPRYKVAKRGQDVALRCDPISGHVSLFWYQQALGQGPEFLTYFQNEAQLDKSGLPSDRFFAERPEGSVSTLKIQRTQQEDSAVYLCASSKRLAGGSGELFFGEGSRLTVL.

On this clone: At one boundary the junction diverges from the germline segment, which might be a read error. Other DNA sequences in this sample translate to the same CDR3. In nucleotides, the CDR3 is TGCGCCAGCAGCCCGCCGGGGAGGGAGTTAACTGAAGCTTTCTTC. This gives the protein CASSPPGRELTEAFF. V and J are TRBV5-1 and TRBJ1-1; D ambiguous. Germline CDR1 and CDR2: SGHRS and YFSETQ. The CDR3 spans 15 residues.

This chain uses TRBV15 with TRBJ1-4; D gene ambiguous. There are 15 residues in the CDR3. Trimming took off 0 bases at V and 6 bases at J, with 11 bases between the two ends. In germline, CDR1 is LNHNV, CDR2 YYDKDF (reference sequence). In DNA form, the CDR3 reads TGTGCCACCAGCAGAGATAGTGGGCAGGATGAAAAACTGTTTTTT. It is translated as CATSRDSGQDEKLFF.

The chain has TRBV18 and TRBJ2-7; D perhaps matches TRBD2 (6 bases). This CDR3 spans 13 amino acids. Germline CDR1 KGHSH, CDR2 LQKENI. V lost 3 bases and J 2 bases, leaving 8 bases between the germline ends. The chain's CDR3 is CASSPGLTYEQYF. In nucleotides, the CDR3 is TGTGCCAGCTCACCGGGACTGACCTACGAGCAGTACTTC.

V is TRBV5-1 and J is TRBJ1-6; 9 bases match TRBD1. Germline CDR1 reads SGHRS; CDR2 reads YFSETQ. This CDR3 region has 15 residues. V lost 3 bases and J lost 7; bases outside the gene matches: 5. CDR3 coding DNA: TGCGCCAGCAGCTCCGTAACAGGGGGCAATTCACCCCTCCACTTT. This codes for CASSSVTGGNSPLHF.